The 32 T cell receptor beta chains given below trace back to one sample, sequenced in a study of cytomegalovirus exposure and HLA in healthy donors. In the PCR, 60 Vbeta and 13 Jbeta primers were used. Clones were read by immunoSEQ multiplex PCR, and TCRdb kept only the in-frame ones, dropping some. Found here are approximately 180,000 clones, 77% of them singletons; the top ten hold roughly 1.4%. Source material: PBMCs. Receptor source: a woman under 40 in good health and CMV-seropositive.

This clone was recorded a few times. The chain carries TRBV5-6 and TRBJ2-4; D is ambiguous. V was pared by 3 bases and J by 9 bases, with 13 bases between. This CDR3 region has 13 residues. Germline assignment: CDR1 SGHDT and CDR2 YYEEEE. The chain's CDR3 is CASSSLQRFIQYF. CDR3 nucleotides: TGTGCCAGCAGCTCCCTCCAGAGGTTCATTCAGTACTTC.

The DNA of the CDR3 is TGTGCCAGCAGCCGCCGGACAGGGGACTTTGCAACTAATGAAAAACTGTTTTTT. Translating gives CASSRRTGDFATNEKLFF. The chain employs TRBV2 and TRBJ1-4; 9 bases fit TRBD1. Germline CDR1 and CDR2: SNHLY and FYNNEI. The ends lost 6 bases at V and 0 bases at J; junction bases unmatched: 11. The CDR3 length is 18 residues.

The chain joins TRBV19 to TRBJ1-5; 9 nucleotides align to TRBD1. The CDR3 is 17 residues long. The germline CDR1 and CDR2 sequences are LNHDA and SQIVND (reference sequence). V shed 5 bases, J shed 0 bases, and the junction held 8 bases outside the gene matches. CDR3 loop: CASSYYGTGHSNQPQHF. In DNA, the CDR3 is TGTGCCAGTAGTTATTATGGGACAGGGCATAGCAATCAGCCCCAGCATTTT.

The J gene is TRBJ2-2, the V gene TRBV11-3; D gene uncertain. V lost 4 bases and J lost 10, with 13 bases in between. This CDR3 comprises 13 residues. Germline V gives CDR1 SGHNT, CDR2 YENEEA. The CDR3 sequence is CASSSGPLEELFF. DNA of the CDR3: TGTGCCAGCAGCTCAGGTCCCTTGGAGGAGCTGTTTTTT.

The V call is TRBV27, the J call TRBJ1-5; D is possibly TRBD1 (6 bases). CDR1 and CDR2 from the germline V gene are MNHEY and SMNVEV (reference sequence). The CDR3 spans 15 residues. Trimming took off 4 bases at V and 5 bases at J, with 15 bases between the two ends. CDR3 loop: CASSSGSGAYQPQHF. The CDR3 DNA reads TGTGCCAGCAGTTCCGGGTCAGGGGCTTATCAGCCCCAGCATTTT.

The chain uses TRBV28 and TRBJ2-5; D is perhaps TRBD1 (7 bases). CDR1 MDHEN and CDR2 SYDVKM come from the germline V gene. This CDR3 spans 13 amino acids. The V gene lost 6 bases and the J gene lost 5 bases, with 13 bases spanning the gap. CDR3 nucleotide sequence: TGTGCCAGCAGCTCAGGGGGGAGGGAGACCCAGTACTTC. Translated, it gives CASSSGGRETQYF.

The chain links TRBV11-1 to TRBJ2-7, with 7 bases identical to TRBD1. Trimming at V came to 4 bases and at J to 4 bases, leaving 10 bases not matched to a gene. Germline CDR1 reads SGHAT; CDR2 reads FQDESV (reference sequence). CDR3 length: 15 residues. The CDR3 nucleotides read TGTGCCAGCAGCTACAAGGGGACAGCCACTTACGAGCAGTACTTC. It codes for CASSYKGTATYEQYF.

This chain uses TRBV5-1 with TRBJ2-3, with 8 positions matching TRBD1. Germline V CDR1 and CDR2: SGHRS, YFSETQ. This CDR3 comprises 14 residues. V shed 3 bases and J 7 bases; nucleotides not matched to a gene: 7. CDR3 nucleotide sequence: TGCGCCAGCAGCTATTCCGGGACAGGTTATACGCAGTATTTT. It codes for CASSYSGTGYTQYF.

This clone was seen a handful of times. The chain has TRBV19 and TRBJ1-5, with 12 positions matching TRBD1. This CDR3 comprises 15 residues. The V gene's germline CDR1 is LNHDA and CDR2 SQIVND (reference sequence). The ends lost 10 bases at V and 6 bases at J; junction bases unmatched: 10. CDR3 sequence (DNA): TGTGCCACCCATGCCGGGACAGGGGGCAGTCAGCCCCAGCATTTT. Its translation is CATHAGTGGSQPQHF.

The J gene is TRBJ1-1, the V gene TRBV7-2, with 7 bases lining up with TRBD1. CDR1 is SGHTA, CDR2 FQGNSA, per germline. The CDR3 totals 14 residues. The trim removed 3 bases at V and 6 bases at J, leaving 7 bases unmatched. CDR3 bases: TGTGCCAGCAGCTTCGCAGGGGGTCTCGCTGAAGCTTTCTTT. Its translation: CASSFAGGLAEAFF.

The chain combines TRBV5-4 with TRBJ2-7; TRBD1 matches 7 bases. The CDR3 extends over 14 amino acids. CDR1 and CDR2 from the germline V gene are SGHNT and YYREEE (reference sequence). Unmatched junction bases numbered 2, after V lost 0 bases and J lost 2 bases. CDR3: CASSLGDSAYEQYF. DNA of the CDR3: TGTGCCAGCAGCTTGGGGGACAGCGCCTACGAGCAGTACTTC.

This clone occurred once. The V call is TRBV10-3, the J call TRBJ2-6; 10 bases align to TRBD2. With V trimmed by 9 bases and J by 1 base, 9 bases remained unmatched. CDR3 length equals 17 residues. Looked up from germline, CDR1 is ENHRY and CDR2 is SYGVKD. The CDR3 DNA reads TGTGCCATTTACCCAGCGGGAGGGGGTTCTGGGGCCAACGTCCTGACTTTC. Amino acids: CAIYPAGGGSGANVLTF.

This clone has only a few counts. The CDR3 is CASSLGGGSGETQYF. The CDR3 DNA follows: TGTGCCAGCAGCTTAGGCGGCGGGAGCGGGGAGACCCAGTACTTC. The rearrangement links TRBV7-9 to TRBJ2-5, with 7 bases identical to TRBD2. The CDR3 totals 15 residues. J lost 5 bases, V lost 1 base, and 7 bases had no gene match. The germline CDR1 and CDR2 sequences are SEHNR and FQNEAQ (reference sequence).

The chain joins TRBV19 to TRBJ1-2; D is ambiguous. Trimming cost V 7 bases and J 4 bases, with 25 bases left between them. This CDR3 contains 17 residues. Germline assignment: CDR1 LNHDA and CDR2 SQIVND (reference sequence). This CDR3 is CASTNIGIGRAIYGYTF. The CDR3 DNA reads as TGTGCCAGTACCAATATCGGGATAGGGCGGGCGATCTATGGCTACACCTTC.

This clone appeared a few times. The chain uses TRBV28 and TRBJ2-7; 11 nucleotides agree with TRBD2. This CDR3 region has 17 residues. Per the germline V gene, CDR1 is MDHEN and CDR2 is SYDVKM. The J segment lost 0 bases and the V segment lost 6 bases, leaving 10 bases of the junction unmatched. The CDR3 sequence: CASSGGLAGTYSYEQYF. The CDR3 DNA is TGTGCCAGCAGCGGTGGACTAGCGGGTACGTACTCCTACGAGCAGTACTTC.

This chain connects TRBV28 to TRBJ1-5; 8 nucleotides agree with TRBD1. With V trimmed by 5 bases and J by 5 bases, 11 bases remained unmatched. The CDR3 totals 16 residues. The germline V gene has CDR1 MDHEN and CDR2 SYDVKM. CDR3 DNA: TGTGCCAGCAGTACTTGGACAGGGCCCTATTATCAGCCCCAGCATTTT. It encodes CASSTWTGPYYQPQHF.

V and J are TRBV28 and TRBJ2-3; 7 nucleotides align to TRBD2. V lost 2 bases, J lost 4 bases, and 9 bases stayed unmatched. CDR3 length: 16 amino acids. From germline, CDR1 is MDHEN and CDR2 SYDVKM. CDR3 in DNA: TGTGCCAGCAGTTTAATTGGACTAGGTGACGCAGATACGCAGTATTTT. As protein: CASSLIGLGDADTQYF.

V gene TRBV28 combines with J gene TRBJ2-2; 9 nucleotides match TRBD2. Per the germline V gene, CDR1 is MDHEN and CDR2 is SYDVKM. V gave up 3 bases and J gave up 2 bases; unmatched junction bases: 7. The CDR3 extends over 17 amino acids. The CDR3 protein is CASSFPGLAINTGELFF. CDR3 nucleotides: TGTGCCAGCAGTTTCCCGGGACTAGCAATAAACACCGGGGAGCTGTTTTTT.

The chain recombines TRBV5-4 with TRBJ2-7; D is uncertain. CDR3 length equals 12 residues. Looked up from germline, CDR1 is SGHNT and CDR2 is YYREEE (reference sequence). V was pared by 3 bases and J by 1 base, with 5 bases between. CDR3 DNA: TGTGCCAGCAGCTCTACTTCCTACGAGCAGTACTTC. Its translation: CASSSTSYEQYF.

The CDR3 is CASSRGTGRTDTQYF. The CDR3 nucleotides read TGTGCCAGCAGCCGAGGGACAGGGAGGACAGATACGCAGTATTTT. The chain carries TRBV14 and TRBJ2-3, with TRBD1 matching 9 bases. This CDR3 has 15 amino acids. Germline V gene sequence: CDR1 SGHDN, CDR2 FVKESK. Germline trimming cut 4 bases from V and 3 bases from J; bases unmatched to any gene: 5.

The chain combines TRBV7-9 with TRBJ1-4, with a tentative D call TRBD1 (6 bases). The CDR3 is 15 residues long. The ends were cut back, 3 bases at V and 7 bases at J, with 15 bases in the middle. Germline CDR1 and CDR2: SEHNR and FQNEAQ (reference sequence). The CDR3 DNA reads TGTGCCAGCAGCTTCGGAACAGGGTCGGTTGAAAAACTGTTTTTT. This encodes CASSFGTGSVEKLFF. Based on the CDR3 plus reference TRBV7-9 and TRBJ1-4, the full variable domain is DTGVSQNPRHKITKRGQNVTFRCDPISEHNRLYWYRQTLGQGPEFLTYFQNEAQLEKSRLLSDRFSAERPKGSFSTLEIQRTEQGDSAMYLCASSFGTGSVEKLFFGSGTQLSVL.

The chain couples TRBV6-5 to TRBJ1-2; no clear D gene. The ends were cut back, 0 bases at V and 8 bases at J, with 16 bases in the middle. The CDR3 covers 15 residues. Germline CDR1 and CDR2: MNHEY and SVGAGI. CDR3 nucleotide sequence: TGTGCCAGCAGTTACTCAGCCGGGCCCCCGGGGGGCTACACCTTC. Translating it yields CASSYSAGPPGGYTF.

V and J are TRBV5-4 and TRBJ2-1, with 11 bases lining up with TRBD2. Germline assignment: CDR1 SGHNT and CDR2 YYREEE (reference sequence). V trimming: 4 bases; J trimming: 3 bases; junction bases outside the gene matches: 6. CDR3 length equals 16 residues. The DNA of the CDR3 is TGTGCCAGCAGCGGGGGTAGCGGGAGGGGCTACAATGAGCAGTTCTTC. This encodes CASSGGSGRGYNEQFF.

The J gene is TRBJ2-7, the V gene TRBV27, with TRBD2 identical over 8 bases. V lost 9 bases, J lost 5 bases, and 12 bases stayed unmatched. Germline values: CDR1 MNHEY, CDR2 SMNVEV (reference sequence). CDR3 length: 14 residues. CDR3 bases: TGTGCCAGTGGGCCTGGGACTAGAATCAACGAGCAGTACTTC. Its protein is CASGPGTRINEQYF.

The CDR3 DNA sequence: TGTGCCAGCACCCTGACAGGAAGGGGGTACGAGCAGTACTTC. As protein: CASTLTGRGYEQYF. The chain recombines TRBV28 with TRBJ2-7; D is perhaps TRBD1 (6 bases). V shed 7 bases and J shed 4 bases, with 17 bases lying between them. Germline values: CDR1 MDHEN, CDR2 SYDVKM. The CDR3 length is 14 residues.

The V call is TRBV2, the J call TRBJ1-4; D gene ambiguous. The CDR3 runs 14 residues. V was cut by 3 bases and J by 5 bases, with 10 bases left in between. The germline V gene has CDR1 SNHLY and CDR2 FYNNEI. The chain's CDR3 is CASSDLQQNEKLFF. CDR3 DNA: TGTGCCAGCAGTGATTTACAGCAAAATGAAAAACTGTTTTTT.

V is TRBV30 and J is TRBJ1-4; D not certain. V was pared by 3 bases and J by 4 bases, with 18 bases between. Germline V CDR1 and CDR2: GTSNPN, SVGIG (reference sequence). The CDR3 contains 16 residues. CDR3: CAWRTVRGGINEKLFF. In DNA form, the CDR3 reads TGTGCCTGGAGGACGGTTAGAGGAGGGATTAATGAAAAACTGTTTTTT. Variable domain in full (rest from reference TRBV30 and TRBJ1-4): SQTIHQWPATLVQPVGSPLSLECTVEGTSNPNLYWYRQAAGRGLQLLFYSVGIGQISSEVPQNLSASRPQDRQFILSSKKLLLSDSGFYLCAWRTVRGGINEKLFFGSGTQLSVL.

The rearrangement joins TRBV29-1 to TRBJ1-2; perhaps TRBD1 as D (5 bases). The CDR3 has 11 residues. Germline CDR1 and CDR2: SQVTM and ANQGSEA. V was pared by 6 bases and J by 4 bases, with 9 bases between. CDR3 DNA sequence: TGCAGCGTGCAGGGAGGCTATGGCTACACCTTC. Translation: CSVQGGYGYTF.

This chain joins TRBV6-1 and TRBJ2-7; D is perhaps TRBD2 (5 bases). CDR1 and CDR2 (germline): MNHNS, SASEGT. The CDR3 has 14 amino acids. Trimming removed 1 base from V and 0 bases from J, with 7 bases in between. CDR3 DNA sequence: TGTGCCAGCAGTGAAGTAGCGTCCTCCTACGAGCAGTACTTC. It codes for CASSEVASSYEQYF.

This chain links TRBV5-6 with TRBJ1-5; D call uncertain. The V end was cut by 0 bases, the J end by 6 bases, with 10 bases between. The germline V gene has CDR1 SGHDT and CDR2 YYEEEE. CDR3 length equals 14 residues. In DNA form, the CDR3 reads TGTGCCAGCAGCTTGGGCGGCGAAGGTCAGCCCCAGCATTTT. As protein: CASSLGGEGQPQHF. The full variable domain, with the rest looked up from reference TRBV5-6 and TRBJ1-5, is DAGVTQSPTHLIKTRGQQVTLRCSPKSGHDTVSWYQQALGQGPQFIFQYYEEEERQRGNFPDRFSGHQFPNYSSELNVNALLLGDSALYLCASSLGGEGQPQHFGDGTRLSIL.

The chain combines TRBV6-1 with TRBJ2-7; tentatively, D is TRBD1 (5 bases). CDR1 is MNHNS and CDR2 is SASEGT in the germline V gene. Trimming left V 5 bases short and J 1 base short, with 6 bases between. The CDR3 is made up of 12 amino acids. The CDR3 sequence: CASSRGSYEQYF. The CDR3 DNA follows: TGTGCCAGCAGTAGGGGTTCCTACGAGCAGTACTTC.

The rearrangement uses TRBV27 and TRBJ2-2; TRBD1 agrees at 10 bases. Germline V lookup: CDR1 MNHEY, CDR2 SMNVEV (reference sequence). The CDR3 runs 16 residues. The V and J ends lost 6 bases and 3 bases, in that order; junction bases with no gene match: 7. Written as DNA, the CDR3 is TGTGCCAGCAGCCCCGGACAGGGGGTTTACACCGGGGAGCTGTTTTTT. It translates to CASSPGQGVYTGELFF.